This T cell receptor beta chain was recorded in a study of blood T cell repertoires in COVID-19. Overall study context: COVID-19 samples from acute and convalescent phases originated in the United States, Italy and Spain. From T cells, B-cell-depleted T cells, or PBMCs came the material, which was cDNA or gDNA.

The CDR3 is 15 residues long. Trimming removed 4 bases from V and 0 bases from J; junction bases left unmatched: 2. From germline, CDR1 is SGHRS and CDR2 YFSETQ. In the study's own analysis: Estimation of nucleated cell counts relied on the amplification of reference gene primers. Data came from immunoSEQ multiplex PCR; TCRdb stores just in-frame clones and leaves some out. From that table come the V and J calls and clone size; the DNA was used to work out D and trimming. The sample records about 170,000 clones, around 86% being singletons. Details on this clone: The sample holds other DNA sequences that translate to the same CDR3.

J is TRBJ1-2 and V is TRBV5-1; the match to TRBD1 covers 11 bases. The specimen was peripheral blood. The source is a woman over 75 in a cohort sampled during active or convalescent COVID-19. CDR3 sequence reads: CASSLGQGANYGYTF. As DNA, the CDR3 is TGCGCCAGCAGCCTGGGACAGGGGGCTAACTATGGCTACACCTTC.